The source of this T cell receptor (beta chain) is a study of cytomegalovirus exposure and HLA in healthy donors. As for the study in general: Approximately 85 million unique TCRs from HLA-typed donors made up an early data release.

Each of the donors was a healthy bone marrow donor. General study findings and limits: A later analysis revealed that TCR association rates differed between HLA loci, peaking at DRB1 and bottoming out at HLA-C.

PCR used 60 Vbeta primers and 13 Jbeta primers. Assay used: immunoSEQ multiplex PCR; TCRdb lists only in-frame clones, some missing. Here the sample spans some 150,000 clones, 80% being singletons. V shed 0 bases and J shed 1 base, with 10 bases lying between them. CDR3 size: 15 residues. Per germline, CDR1 SGHRS and CDR2 YFSETQ. The sample holds one count of this clone. Its antigen is unidentified. V gene TRBV5-1 combines with J gene TRBJ1-1; D is perhaps TRBD1 (6 bases). The sequencing input was PBMCs. This TCR was recovered from a woman aged 50 to 65 in good health and CMV-seronegative. For the CDR3, the DNA is TGCGCCAGCAGCTTGGAGGGACAAACGAACACTGAAGCTTTCTTT. Translating it yields CASSLEGQTNTEAFF.